These 21 T cell receptor beta chains share one sample of origin, sequenced in a study of blood T cell repertoires in COVID-19. The table came from immunoSEQ multiplex PCR; TCRdb's copy has only in-frame clones and leaves some out. The table has 60,000 to 70,000 clones, around 86% seen once. Sequencing input: peripheral blood. The receptors stem from a woman aged 60-70 years with acute or convalescent COVID-19.

This chain joins TRBV28 and TRBJ2-7, with D possibly TRBD2 on 6 matching bases. CDR1 and CDR2 from the germline V gene are MDHEN and SYDVKM. Trimming stripped 7 bases from V and 7 bases from J, with 17 bases between. The CDR3 is 13 residues long. The DNA for the CDR3 is TGTGCCAGCACCCTGGGGGGATTGCAAGAGCAGTACTTC. It is translated as CASTLGGLQEQYF.

The chain links TRBV10-2 to TRBJ2-1; no clear D. The CDR3 is 13 amino acids. The V end lost 7 bases, the J end lost 1 base, and 8 bases lay between the germline ends. Germline V gives CDR1 WSHSY, CDR2 SAAADI. The CDR3 spells CASMRGSYNEQFF. CDR3 sequence (DNA): TGCGCCAGCATGCGCGGTTCCTACAATGAGCAGTTCTTC.

The chain uses TRBV30 and TRBJ2-7; D is uncertain. The V end was cut by 2 bases, the J end by 1 base, with 9 bases between. This CDR3 has 13 residues. CDR1 and CDR2 from the germline V gene are GTSNPN and SVGIG (reference sequence). Here the CDR3 reads CAWSTDSSYEQYF. The CDR3 nucleotides read TGTGCCTGGAGTACCGACTCATCCTACGAGCAGTACTTC.

The gene calls are TRBV18 and TRBJ1-5; D ambiguous. CDR3 length equals 15 residues. The V end lost 1 base, the J end lost 0 bases, and 7 bases lay between the germline ends. Germline CDR1 is KGHSH and CDR2 is LQKENI. CDR3 bases: TGTGCCAGCTCACCACAACAGTATAGCAATCAGCCCCAGCATTTT. Protein product: CASSPQQYSNQPQHF.

The chain combines TRBV20-1 with TRBJ1-6, with unresolved D. From germline, CDR1 is DFQATT and CDR2 SNEGSKA (reference sequence). The CDR3 loop spans 15 amino acids. Trimming took off 3 bases at V and 3 bases at J, with 12 bases between the two ends. The CDR3 nucleotides read TGCAGTGCTAGTCCGTCCGGTCACTATAATTCACCCCTCCACTTT. Encoded protein: CSASPSGHYNSPLHF.

The V gene is TRBV2, the J gene TRBJ1-4, with D possibly being TRBD1 (6 bases). Trimming removed 5 bases at V and 5 bases at J, with 12 bases between. Germline assignment: CDR1 SNHLY and CDR2 FYNNEI. CDR3 length: 14 residues. CDR3 region: CASSKQGRNEKLFF. The DNA of the CDR3 is TGTGCCAGCAGTAAACAGGGAAGAAATGAAAAACTGTTTTTT.

The V call is TRBV28, the J call TRBJ2-6; D gene ambiguous. The germline gives CDR1 MDHEN, CDR2 SYDVKM. This CDR3 contains 13 residues. Between the trimmed V and J ends, which lost 7 bases and 1 base, there was a span of 5 bases. The CDR3 sequence: CASKQSGANVLTF. The CDR3 DNA reads TGTGCCAGCAAACAATCTGGGGCCAACGTCCTGACTTTC.

The chain couples TRBV12-3 or TRBV12-4 to TRBJ2-7; maybe TRBD1 (5 bases). The CDR3 totals 13 residues. Trimming cost V 7 bases and J 6 bases, with 16 bases left between them. CDR3 DNA: TGTGCCAGCAAGCAGGGCCTATCTGCCGAGCAGTACTTC. Translating it yields CASKQGLSAEQYF.

This sequence joins TRBV7-2 and TRBJ1-2; D is unclear. V lost 1 base, J lost 4 bases, and 13 bases lay in between. The CDR3 consists of 15 residues. Looked up from germline, CDR1 is SGHTA and CDR2 is FQGNSA. CDR3 DNA sequence: TGTGCCAGCAGCTTAGGAGGGAGCGCGATCTATGGCTACACCTTC. Encoded protein: CASSLGGSAIYGYTF.

The chain employs TRBV30 and TRBJ2-7; tentative D call: TRBD2 (5 bases). This CDR3 has 11 amino acids. V gave up 2 bases and J gave up 3 bases, with 5 bases separating them. Germline V gene data show CDR1 as GTSNPN and CDR2 as SVGIG (reference sequence). This chain's CDR3 is CAWSTSYEQYF. DNA of the CDR3: TGTGCCTGGAGTACTAGCTACGAGCAGTACTTC.

This sequence joins TRBV30 and TRBJ1-4; D perhaps matches TRBD1 (6 bases). The CDR3 is made up of 16 amino acids. Germline V gene sequence: CDR1 GTSNPN, CDR2 SVGIG (reference sequence). Deletions cut 3 bases from V and 2 bases from J, with 16 bases between. CDR3 sequence: CAWSVGWQGTNEKLFF. CDR3 DNA sequence: TGTGCCTGGAGCGTTGGGTGGCAGGGGACTAATGAAAAACTGTTTTTT.

The rearrangement joins TRBV10-3 to TRBJ2-7; maybe TRBD2 (5 bases). This CDR3 region has 14 residues. Germline V CDR1 and CDR2: ENHRY, SYGVKD. V gave up 4 bases and J gave up 3 bases, with 13 bases separating them. The CDR3 bases are TGTGCCATCAGTGTCGGGCCGGGGAACTACGAGCAGTACTTC. As protein: CAISVGPGNYEQYF.

V gene TRBV28 combines with J gene TRBJ1-5; D is possibly TRBD1 (5 bases). There are 14 residues in the CDR3. Per the germline V gene, CDR1 is MDHEN and CDR2 is SYDVKM. Trimming cost V 6 bases and J 4 bases, with 13 bases left between them. CDR3 region: CASSRDGTNQPQHF. The CDR3 nucleotides read TGTGCCAGCAGCCGCGACGGGACTAATCAGCCCCAGCATTTT.

This rearrangement joins TRBV3-1 (or the pseudogene TRBV3-2) to TRBJ2-5, with TRBD1 matching 12 bases. Unmatched junction bases numbered 7, after V lost 0 bases and J lost 5 bases. The CDR3 consists of 17 residues. Germline CDR1 reads LGHDT; CDR2 reads YNNKEL (reference sequence). CDR3 in DNA: TGTGCCAGCAGCCAAGAGGGGACAGGGGGCCTGAGGGAGACCCAGTACTTC. Protein: CASSQEGTGGLRETQYF.

The chain combines TRBV6-2 or TRBV6-3 with TRBJ1-6; 7 bases are shared with TRBD1. Trimming at V came to 5 bases and at J to 11 bases, leaving 6 bases not matched to a gene. Germline lookup yields CDR1 MNHEY and CDR2 SVGEGT. This CDR3 is built from 13 residues. This CDR3 is CASSNLQGTPLHF. CDR3 DNA sequence: TGTGCCAGCAGTAACCTACAGGGGACACCCCTCCACTTT.

The genes are TRBV5-4 and TRBJ1-1; tentative D call: TRBD1 (5 bases). From germline, CDR1 is SGHNT and CDR2 YYREEE (reference sequence). This CDR3 comprises 16 residues. Trimming cost V 3 bases and J 2 bases, with 17 bases left between them. The CDR3 spells CASSYPRGGINTEAFF. The CDR3 DNA reads as TGTGCCAGCAGCTACCCACGGGGGGGTATTAACACTGAAGCTTTCTTT.

Here the CDR3 DNA reads TGTGCCAGCAGCTTGTTGCGGGAGTCCTCCTACGAGCAGTACTTC. Translating it yields CASSLLRESSYEQYF. The chain has TRBV5-4 and TRBJ2-7; 7 bases agree with TRBD2. Germline CDR1 and CDR2: SGHNT and YYREEE (reference sequence). The CDR3 loop spans 15 amino acids. The V gene end was trimmed by 1 base and the J gene end by 0 bases; junction bases not matched to a gene: 4. Looking up the rest from reference TRBV5-4 and TRBJ2-7 gives the full variable domain: ETGVTQSPTHLIKTRGQQVTLRCSSQSGHNTVSWYQQALGQGPQFIFQYYREEENGRGNFPPRFSGLQFPNYSSELNVNALELDDSALYLCASSLLRESSYEQYFGPGTRLTVT.

This clone was seen just once. The chain uses TRBV2 and TRBJ1-4; 8 bases line up with TRBD1. Germline V gives CDR1 SNHLY, CDR2 FYNNEI. The CDR3 length is 16 residues. After removal of 2 bases from V and 6 bases from J, the junction contained 8 bases not matched to a gene. The CDR3 DNA is TGTGCCAGCAGTGAATCAGGGGGCTGGTTCTATGAAAAACTGTTTTTT. It specifies CASSESGGWFYEKLFF.

This clone occurred a few times. J is TRBJ1-1 and V is TRBV6-2 or TRBV6-3; TRBD1 might be the D (6 bases). This CDR3 is built from 14 residues. Per the germline V gene, CDR1 is MNHEY and CDR2 is SVGEGT. V was pared by 4 bases and J by 1 base, with 10 bases between. CDR3 nucleotides: TGTGCCAGCAGTTCTACGACAGGGAACACTGAAGCTTTCTTT. The encoded protein is CASSSTTGNTEAFF.

V and J are TRBV5-1 and TRBJ1-4; tentative D call: TRBD1 (6 bases). This CDR3 has 15 residues. V gave up 4 bases and J gave up 3 bases, with 13 bases separating them. CDR1 is SGHRS and CDR2 is YFSETQ in the germline V gene. Written as DNA, the CDR3 is TGCGCCAGCAGCCGGGAACAGGGCCCTAATGAAAAACTGTTTTTT. The encoded protein is CASSREQGPNEKLFF. The full variable domain, rest sourced from reference TRBV5-1 and TRBJ1-4, is KAGVTQTPRYLIKTRGQQVTLSCSPISGHRSVSWYQQTPGQGLQFLFEYFSETQRNKGNFPGRFSGRQFSNSRSEMNVSTLELGDSALYLCASSREQGPNEKLFFGSGTQLSVL.

The V and J genes are TRBV24-1 and TRBJ2-7; TRBD1 is a possible D gene (6 bases). The germline gives CDR1 KGHDR, CDR2 SFDVKD. V was pared by 3 bases and J by 3 bases, with 17 bases between. This CDR3 is 16 amino acids long. Here the CDR3 DNA reads TGTGCCACCAGTGATCCGCGAGGGGGTACAGTCTACGAGCAGTACTTC. As protein: CATSDPRGGTVYEQYF.